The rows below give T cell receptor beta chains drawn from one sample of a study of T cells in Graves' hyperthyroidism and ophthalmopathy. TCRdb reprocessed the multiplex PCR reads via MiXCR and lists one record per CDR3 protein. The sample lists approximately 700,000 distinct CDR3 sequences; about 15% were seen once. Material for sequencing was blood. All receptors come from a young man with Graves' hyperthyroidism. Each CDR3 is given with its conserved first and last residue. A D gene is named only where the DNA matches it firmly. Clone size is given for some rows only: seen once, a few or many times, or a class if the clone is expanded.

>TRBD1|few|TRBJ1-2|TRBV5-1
TGCGCCAGCAGCTTAGGACAGGACGGAGATTCTATTGGCTACACCTTC
CASSLGQDGDSIGYTF
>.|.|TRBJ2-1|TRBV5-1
TGCGCCAGCTTACGGGAAGGTGAGCAGTTCTTC
CASLREGEQFF
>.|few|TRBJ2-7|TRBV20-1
TGCAGTGCTAGAAGCTTCGGGACTGCTGCCTACGAGCAGTACTTC
CSARSFGTAAYEQYF
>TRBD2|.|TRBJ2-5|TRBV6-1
TGTGCCAGCAGGAGACTAGCGGAAGAGACCCAGTACTTC
CASRRLAEETQYF
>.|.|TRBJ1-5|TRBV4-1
TGCGCCAGCAGCCAAGATCCGGGGGCGCAGCCCCAGCATTTT
CASSQDPGAQPQHF
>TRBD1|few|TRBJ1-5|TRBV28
TGTGCCAGCGACAGGGGGATGCGGCAGCCCCAGCATTTT
CASDRGMRQPQHF
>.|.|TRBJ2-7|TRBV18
TGTGCCAGCTCACCCTCTGGCGGTTACGCCTACGAGCAGTACTTC
CASSPSGGYAYEQYF
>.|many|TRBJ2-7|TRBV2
TGTGCCAGCCTAAGGGGCGGGCCCGGGGACGAGCAGTACTTC
CASLRGGPGDEQYF
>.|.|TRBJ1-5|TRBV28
TGTGTCAGCACCCCGGGGGATCAGCCCCAGCATTTT
CVSTPGDQPQHF
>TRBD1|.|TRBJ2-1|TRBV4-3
TGCGCCAGCAGCCAAAGGGAAGGGTGGGGCAGGGGGCGCAATGAGCAGTTCTTC
CASSQREGWGRGRNEQFF
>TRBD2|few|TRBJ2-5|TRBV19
TGTGCCAGTAGTCTGCGGGGACTACTCAAAGAGACCCAGTACTTC
CASSLRGLLKETQYF
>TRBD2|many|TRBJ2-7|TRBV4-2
TGTGCCAGCAGCCAAGAGTCTAGCGGGAGCTACGAGCAGTACTTC
CASSQESSGSYEQYF
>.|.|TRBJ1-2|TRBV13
TGTGCCAGCAGCGTAACCCTGGTGGGCGGAGGCTACACCTTC
CASSVTLVGGGYTF
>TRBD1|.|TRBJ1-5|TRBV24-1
TGTGCCACCAGTGACCCGAGACAGGGTCGGCGCAATCAGCCCCAGCATTTT
CATSDPRQGRRNQPQHF
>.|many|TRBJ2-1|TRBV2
TGTGCCAGCAGTGAAAGGCAGCCGGCCTACAATGAGCAGTTCTTC
CASSERQPAYNEQFF
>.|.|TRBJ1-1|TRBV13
TGTGCCAGCAGCTCGGGAATGGACAGTGAAGCTTTCTTT
CASSSGMDSEAFF
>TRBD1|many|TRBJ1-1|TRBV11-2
TGTGCCAGCACCCCGGGACAGAGGGACCTGAACACTGAAGCTTTCTTT
CASTPGQRDLNTEAFF
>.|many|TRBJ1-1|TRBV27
TGTGCCAGCAGTTTTCGGGTTAACACTGAAGCTTTCTTT
CASSFRVNTEAFF
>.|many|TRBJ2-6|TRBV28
TGTGCCAGCAGTCCTCCGTCTGGGGCCAACGTCCTGACTTTC
CASSPPSGANVLTF
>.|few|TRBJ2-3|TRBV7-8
TGTGCCAGCAGCTTACTATCGGTAGATACGCAGTATTTT
CASSLLSVDTQYF
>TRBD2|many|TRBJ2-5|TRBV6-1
TGTGCCAGCAGCTCCTTAGCGGGAGAAGAGACCCAGTACTTC
CASSSLAGEETQYF
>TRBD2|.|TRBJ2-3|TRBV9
TGTGCCAGCAGCGTGGCGGGAGCGATAGATACGCAGTATTTT
CASSVAGAIDTQYF
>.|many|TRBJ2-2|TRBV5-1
TGCGCCAGCAGCTACTACACCGGGGAGCTGTTTTTT
CASSYYTGELFF
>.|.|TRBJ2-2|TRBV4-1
TGCGCCAGCATGGGAGTACCCGGGGAGCTGTTTTTT
CASMGVPGELFF
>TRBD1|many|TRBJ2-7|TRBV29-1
TGCAGCGGAGGACAGGGTTGGGACTACGAGCAGTACTTC
CSGGQGWDYEQYF
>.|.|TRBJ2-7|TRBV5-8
TGTGCCAGCAGCATGGGACTTTCCCTCCGATACGAGCAGTACTTC
CASSMGLSLRYEQYF
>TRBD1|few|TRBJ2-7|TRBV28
TGTGCCAGCACACACGGGACAGGGTTTGTTTACGAGCAGTACTTC
CASTHGTGFVYEQYF
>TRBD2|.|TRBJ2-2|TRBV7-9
TGTGCCAGCAGCAATGGACTAGGCCTCACCGGGGAGCTGTTTTTT
CASSNGLGLTGELFF
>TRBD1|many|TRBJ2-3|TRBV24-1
TGTGCCACCAGTGATCCGGGACAGGGGACCGATACGCAGTATTTT
CATSDPGQGTDTQYF
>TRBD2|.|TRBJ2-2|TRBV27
TGTGCCAGCAGTTTCGGCGGGAGAATTGGGGAGCTGTTTTTT
CASSFGGRIGELFF
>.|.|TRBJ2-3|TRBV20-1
TGCAGTGCGGCAGAATTTAATACGCAGTATTTT
CSAAEFNTQYF
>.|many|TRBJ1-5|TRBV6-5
TGTGCCAGCAGTTACTCGGGAAAACCGAATCAGCCCCAGCATTTT
CASSYSGKPNQPQHF
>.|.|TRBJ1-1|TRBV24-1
TGTGCCACCAGTGATGTCAGGAGCGGGGCTGAAGCTTTCTTT
CATSDVRSGAEAFF
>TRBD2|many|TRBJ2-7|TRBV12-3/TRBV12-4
TGTGCCAGCAGTCTAGCGGGAGGGAACAACTACGAGCAGTACTTC
CASSLAGGNNYEQYF
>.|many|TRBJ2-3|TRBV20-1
TGCAGTGCTATACGGGACTCTGATACGCAGTATTTT
CSAIRDSDTQYF
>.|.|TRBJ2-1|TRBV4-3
TGCGCCAGCAGCCAGGGCAAGCACAATGAGCAGTTCTTC
CASSQGKHNEQFF
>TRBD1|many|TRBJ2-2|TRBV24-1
TGTGCCACCAGTGATTTGCGGCCTGACAGGGGAAACACCGGGGAGCTGTTTTTT
CATSDLRPDRGNTGELFF
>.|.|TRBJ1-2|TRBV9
TGTGCCAGCACCACCTCAGGGCATGGCTACACCTTC
CASTTSGHGYTF
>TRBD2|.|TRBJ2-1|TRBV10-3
TGTGCCATCGGGGACCGGACTAGCGGGACTGAGCAGTTCTTC
CAIGDRTSGTEQFF
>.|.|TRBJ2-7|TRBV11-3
TGTGCCAGCAGCTTAAGGGGGACGAGGAACGAGCAGTACTTC
CASSLRGTRNEQYF
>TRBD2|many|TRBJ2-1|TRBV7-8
TGTGCCAGCAGCTTACCTGGGATAGCGGGAGGTTATGAGCAGTTCTTC
CASSLPGIAGGYEQFF
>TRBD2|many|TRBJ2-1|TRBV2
TGTGCCAGCAGTGAGGCTAGCGGATACAATGAGCAGTTCTTC
CASSEASGYNEQFF
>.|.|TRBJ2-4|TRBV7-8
TGTGCCAGCAGCCCCCGGGAAGCCAAAAACATTCAGTACTTC
CASSPREAKNIQYF
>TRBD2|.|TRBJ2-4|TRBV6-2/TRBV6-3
TGTGCCAGCAGTTACGGGGGACTAGCGGGAGTGGCCAAAAACATTCAGTACTTC
CASSYGGLAGVAKNIQYF
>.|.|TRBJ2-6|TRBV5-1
TGCGCCAGCAGCGTGCTTCCCAGCTCTGGGGCCAACGTCCTGACTTTC
CASSVLPSSGANVLTF
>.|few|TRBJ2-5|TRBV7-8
TGTGCCAGCAGCTTAGGAGTATATCAAGAGACCCAGTACTTC
CASSLGVYQETQYF
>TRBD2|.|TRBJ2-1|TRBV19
TGTGCCAGTAGAGGAGCGGGAGGCCCCGATGAGCAGTTCTTC
CASRGAGGPDEQFF
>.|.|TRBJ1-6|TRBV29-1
TGCAGTGCTAGAAAGGGAAGGGTAAATTCACCCCTCCACTTT
CSARKGRVNSPLHF
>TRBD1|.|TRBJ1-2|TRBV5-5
TGTGCCAGCACTCTCGCCGGGACAGGGGGTAGTGGCTACACCTTC
CASTLAGTGGSGYTF
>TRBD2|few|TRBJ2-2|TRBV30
TGTGCCTGGAGAGGCGGGACTAGCGGGAGGGCAAACACCGGGGAGCTGTTTTTT
CAWRGGTSGRANTGELFF
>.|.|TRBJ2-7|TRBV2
TGTGCCAGCAGTGAAGGGCAGGGCTCGGACGAGCAGTACTTC
CASSEGQGSDEQYF